The source of this T cell receptor beta chain is a study of cytomegalovirus exposure and HLA in healthy donors. Study results and limitations: No immune exposure information besides CMV serostatus was available. Most subjects had HLA-A and HLA-B alleles reportedly predicted accurately by TCR beta sequences. Prior analysis indicated that the majority of TCR beta V segments exhibited productivity approximately 90% or approximately 30% of the time.

This PCR relied on a set of 60 Vbeta primers and 13 Jbeta primers. TCRdb keeps only in-frame clones here, not all; method: immunoSEQ multiplex PCR. Of 150,000 to 200,000 clones listed, approximately 71% are singletons. Of note for this clone: What it binds is not known.

CDR1 SGHNT and CDR2 YYREEE come from the germline V gene (reference sequence). Unmatched junction bases numbered 5, after V lost 4 bases and J lost 4 bases. There are 14 residues in the CDR3. The clonotype comes from a woman in her thirties or forties in good health and CMV-seropositive. This chain connects TRBV5-4 to TRBJ1-2; 9 nucleotides match TRBD1. The source material was PBMCs. The DNA of the CDR3 is TGTGCCAGCAGCCTAGACAGGGGGGGCTATGGCTACACCTTC. Protein product: CASSLDRGGYGYTF.